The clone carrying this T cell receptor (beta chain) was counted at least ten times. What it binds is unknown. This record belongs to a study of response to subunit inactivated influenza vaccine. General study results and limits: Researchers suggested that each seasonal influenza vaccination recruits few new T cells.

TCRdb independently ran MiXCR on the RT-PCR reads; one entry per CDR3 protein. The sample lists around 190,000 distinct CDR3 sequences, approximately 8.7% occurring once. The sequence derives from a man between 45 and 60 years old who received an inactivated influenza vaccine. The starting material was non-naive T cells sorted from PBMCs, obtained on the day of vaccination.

This CDR3 is CASSYIGQHQETQYF. CDR3 bases: TGTGCCAGCAGTTACATCGGACAGCACCAAGAGACCCAGTACTTC. The chain combines TRBV6-5 with TRBJ2-5; maybe TRBD1 (6 bases). This CDR3 spans 15 amino acids. The V end lost 2 bases, the J end lost 0 bases, and 10 bases lay between the germline ends. Germline lookup yields CDR1 MNHEY and CDR2 SVGAGI.